This TCR beta chain was retrieved from a study of T-cell memory formation after mild COVID-19. Study context: Clusters were largely donor specific.

With constant-segment primers, 5'RACE yielded cDNA libraries of TCR alpha and TCR beta that carried sample barcodes and UMIs. TCRdb reprocessed the 5' RACE reads via MiXCR and lists one record per CDR3 protein. The table shows 40,000 to 60,000 distinct CDR3 sequences, with less than 35% occurring only once. Whole-study findings and limits: Mainly CM and EM harbored the contracting CD4+ clones; mainly EMRA harbored the CD8+ ones. Among clones contracting day 15 to 85, CD4/CD8 was balanced, whereas later expanders leaned CD4+.

This clonotype was counted only a few times. Its specificity is unknown. Sequenced sample: PBMCs or a T cell subset sorted from them (not recorded which). The sequence was obtained from a man aged 18 to 30 who had mild COVID-19 (a few samples of this study predate the infection). Cell type and time point are not known.

DNA of the CDR3: TGCGCCAGCTACCAGGGAATTCGGTACAATGAGCAGTTCTTC. This encodes CASYQGIRYNEQFF. The chain couples TRBV5-1 to TRBJ2-1; a weak D match, TRBD1 (5 bases). The CDR3 spans 14 residues. V was clipped by 7 bases and J by 4 bases, with 15 bases between them. CDR1 and CDR2 (germline): SGHRS, YFSETQ.